This T cell receptor beta chain was recovered during a study of CD8+ T cells in alopecia areata. Study findings and constraints: The study found TCR sharing across patients less clear than in mice, possibly for HLA reasons.

The CDR3 is made up of 16 amino acids. The germline V gene encodes CDR1 LNHDA and CDR2 SQIVND (reference sequence). V was cut by 7 bases and J by 5 bases, with 21 bases left in between. This clone was recorded a few times. Its specificity is unknown. PBMCs, the starting material, were the source of sorted CD4+ and CD8+ T cells. cDNA prepared by RNA extraction and subsequent reverse transcription served as the template for sequencing. Generated by immunoSEQ multiplex PCR, the TCRdb table keeps only in-frame clones and is missing some. The table lists roughly 150,000 clones, roughly 60% of them singletons, with approximately 4.8% in the top ten.

The chain employs TRBV19 and TRBJ2-1, with a tentative D call TRBD1 (6 bases). Sequencing used CD4+ T cells sorted from blood. This receptor was obtained from a human donor in good health. The chain's CDR3 is CASKPGGSLSDNEQFF. In nucleotides, the CDR3 is TGTGCCAGTAAGCCTGGGGGCTCCCTAAGTGACAATGAGCAGTTCTTC.